This T cell receptor beta chain was retrieved from a study of T-cell reconstitution after alpha-beta-depleted transplantation in children. Construction of the TCRbeta library involved unique molecular identifiers. Each CDR3 protein gets one entry after TCRdb re-called the PCR reads with MiXCR. The repertoire holds fewer than 400,000 distinct CDR3 sequences, with about a fifth as singletons. CDR3 length: 14 amino acids. Looked up from germline, CDR1 is SGHRS and CDR2 is YFSETQ. The germline V and J ends were trimmed by 6 bases and 8 bases, with 18 bases remaining between them. This clonotype was seen more than once but under ten times.

V usage is TRBV5-1 and J usage is TRBJ2-1; D might be TRBD2 (5 bases). This receptor was obtained from a human donor who donated a stem cell graft to a child with acute myeloid leukemia. The material sequenced was PBMCs from the stem cell graft donor, taken from the stem cell graft. CDR3 protein: CASTPRDPSYEQFF. The CDR3 nucleotides read TGCGCCAGCACCCCCCGGGATCCGTCCTATGAGCAGTTCTTC.